This T cell receptor (beta chain) was obtained from a study of T cell clonality in common variable immunodeficiency. V was trimmed by 3 bases and J by 5 bases, leaving 14 bases between them. The CDR3 runs 14 residues. Germline values: CDR1 ENHRY, CDR2 SYGVKD. This clone showed up many times. The CDR3 end is not reached by the read, which stops 3 residues before it; the germline J gene fills it in. Equal genomic DNA amounts from CVID and control samples were sequenced. Only in-frame clones appear in the TCRdb table, and some are missing; sequencing was by immunoSEQ multiplex PCR. There are 40,000 to 65,000 clones in the sample, none observed a single time.

This sequence joins TRBV10-3 and TRBJ2-7, with unresolved D. What was sequenced was peripheral blood mononuclear cells. The TCR was taken from a person aged 18-70 years in good health. The part of the CDR3 DNA that was read is TGTGCCATCAGTGAAGTAGTATCGTCCCACGAG. This encodes CAISEVVSSHE. The entire CDR3 protein is CAISEVVSSHEQYF.